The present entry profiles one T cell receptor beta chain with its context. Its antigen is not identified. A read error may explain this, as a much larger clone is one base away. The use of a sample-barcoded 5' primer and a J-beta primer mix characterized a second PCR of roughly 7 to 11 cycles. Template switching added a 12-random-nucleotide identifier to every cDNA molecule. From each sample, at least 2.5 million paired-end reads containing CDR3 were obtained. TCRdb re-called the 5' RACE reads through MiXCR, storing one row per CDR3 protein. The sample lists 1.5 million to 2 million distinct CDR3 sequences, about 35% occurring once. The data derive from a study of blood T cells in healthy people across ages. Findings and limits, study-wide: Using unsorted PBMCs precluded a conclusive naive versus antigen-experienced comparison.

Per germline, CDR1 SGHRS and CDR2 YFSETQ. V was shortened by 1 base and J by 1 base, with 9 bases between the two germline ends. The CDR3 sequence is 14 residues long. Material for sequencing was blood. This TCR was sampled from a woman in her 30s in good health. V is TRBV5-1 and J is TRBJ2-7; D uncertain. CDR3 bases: TGCGCCAGCAGCTTGCAAAGTCCGTCCTACGAGCAGTACTTC. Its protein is CASSLQSPSYEQYF.